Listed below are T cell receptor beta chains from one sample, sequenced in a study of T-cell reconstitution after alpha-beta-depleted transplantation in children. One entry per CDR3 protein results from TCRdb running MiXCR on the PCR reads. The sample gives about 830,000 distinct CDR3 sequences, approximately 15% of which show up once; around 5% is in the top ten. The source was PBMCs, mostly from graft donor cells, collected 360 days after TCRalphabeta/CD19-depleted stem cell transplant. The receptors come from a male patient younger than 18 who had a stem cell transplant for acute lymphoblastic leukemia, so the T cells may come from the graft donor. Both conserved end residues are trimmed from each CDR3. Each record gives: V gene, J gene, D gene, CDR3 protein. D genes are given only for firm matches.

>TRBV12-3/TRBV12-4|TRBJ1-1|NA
ASSLWATLNTEAF
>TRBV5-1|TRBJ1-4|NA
ASSLAARITNEKLF
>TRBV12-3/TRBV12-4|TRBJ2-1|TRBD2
ASSIGLAHYNEQF
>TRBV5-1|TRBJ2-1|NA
ASSLGRGRGFSSYNEQF
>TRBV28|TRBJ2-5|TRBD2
ASSSYSSGRGTQY
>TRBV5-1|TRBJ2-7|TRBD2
ASTRLAGVGSNEQY
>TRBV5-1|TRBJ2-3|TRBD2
ASSSGLAGITDTQY
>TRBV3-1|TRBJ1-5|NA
ASSQDLGGNQPQH
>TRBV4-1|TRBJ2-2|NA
ASSQEGSGDGELF
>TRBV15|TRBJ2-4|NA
ATSTRSKNIQY
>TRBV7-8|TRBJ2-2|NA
ASSPDSFLNTGELF
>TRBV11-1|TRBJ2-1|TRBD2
ASSLRSSGSGFYNEQF
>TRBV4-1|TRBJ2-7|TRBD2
ASSLSPSGNSYEQY
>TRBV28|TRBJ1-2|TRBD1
ASSFSDREFIYGYT
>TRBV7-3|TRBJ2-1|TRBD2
ASSYTGTRVSEQF
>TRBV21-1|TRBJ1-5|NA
ASSTLTPGRIGRHQPQH
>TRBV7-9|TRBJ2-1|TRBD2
ASLIGTSGFPNEQF
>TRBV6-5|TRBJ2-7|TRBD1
ASSSPGTGNYEQY
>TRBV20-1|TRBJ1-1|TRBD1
SARGPHKGDRGSSEAF
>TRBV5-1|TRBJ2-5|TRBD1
ASSPQTGETQY
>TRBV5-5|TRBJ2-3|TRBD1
ASSSDRTKDTQY
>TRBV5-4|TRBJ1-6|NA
ASSPGIGEDNSPLH
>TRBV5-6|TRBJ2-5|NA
ASSLVKGNQGETQY
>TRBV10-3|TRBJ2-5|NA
AISFGTGRETQY
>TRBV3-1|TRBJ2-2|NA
ASSQLGGQVNTGELF
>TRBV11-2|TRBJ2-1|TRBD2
ASSLVGTSGSPYNEQF
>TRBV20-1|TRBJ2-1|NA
SAWGIYNEQF
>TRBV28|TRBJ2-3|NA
ASSLQRGTHQDTQY
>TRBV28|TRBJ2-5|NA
ASSLWSGGQETQY
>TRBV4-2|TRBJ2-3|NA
ASSQDGTLSTDTQY
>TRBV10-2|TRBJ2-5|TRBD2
ASRSSRDYPTKQETQY
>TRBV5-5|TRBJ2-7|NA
ASSFMGTYEQY
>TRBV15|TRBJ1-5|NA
ATSRVQGQGQPQH
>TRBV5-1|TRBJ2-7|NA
ASSLGQAKSTNEQY
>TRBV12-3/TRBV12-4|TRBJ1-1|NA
ASLYWGWREKNTEAF
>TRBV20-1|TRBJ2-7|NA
SAPWPVPPEQY
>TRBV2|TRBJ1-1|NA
GILTEAF
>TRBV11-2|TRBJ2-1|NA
ASSLGFGSEQF
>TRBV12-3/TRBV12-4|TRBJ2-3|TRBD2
ASSAGLAGTDTQY
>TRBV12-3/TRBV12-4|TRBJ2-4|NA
ASSPGTVGKNIQY
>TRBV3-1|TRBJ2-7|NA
ASKTVGYEQY
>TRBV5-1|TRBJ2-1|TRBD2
ASSPAPGEGDEQF
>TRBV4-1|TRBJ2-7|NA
ASSQGKGIGSYEQY
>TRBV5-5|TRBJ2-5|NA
ASSLPTQETQY
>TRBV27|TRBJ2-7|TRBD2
ASRGLAGMSYEQY
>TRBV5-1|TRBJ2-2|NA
ASSATGPSRPGELF
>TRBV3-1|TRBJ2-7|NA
ASSQGQALYEQY
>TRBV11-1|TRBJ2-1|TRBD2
ASSPRPSGRKGSYNEQF
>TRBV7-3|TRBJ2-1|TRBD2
ASSLTGTGTRGDNEQF
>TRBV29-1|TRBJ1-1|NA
SVVSGRGQNTEAF
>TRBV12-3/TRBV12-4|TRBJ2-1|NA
AIKSPRSYNEQF
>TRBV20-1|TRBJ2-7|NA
SAIEPTRVYEQY
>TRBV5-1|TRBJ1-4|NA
ASSPGHLLKANEKLF
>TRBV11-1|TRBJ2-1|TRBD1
ASSKDRGAYNEQF
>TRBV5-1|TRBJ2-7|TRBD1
ASSVTGQGSSYEQY